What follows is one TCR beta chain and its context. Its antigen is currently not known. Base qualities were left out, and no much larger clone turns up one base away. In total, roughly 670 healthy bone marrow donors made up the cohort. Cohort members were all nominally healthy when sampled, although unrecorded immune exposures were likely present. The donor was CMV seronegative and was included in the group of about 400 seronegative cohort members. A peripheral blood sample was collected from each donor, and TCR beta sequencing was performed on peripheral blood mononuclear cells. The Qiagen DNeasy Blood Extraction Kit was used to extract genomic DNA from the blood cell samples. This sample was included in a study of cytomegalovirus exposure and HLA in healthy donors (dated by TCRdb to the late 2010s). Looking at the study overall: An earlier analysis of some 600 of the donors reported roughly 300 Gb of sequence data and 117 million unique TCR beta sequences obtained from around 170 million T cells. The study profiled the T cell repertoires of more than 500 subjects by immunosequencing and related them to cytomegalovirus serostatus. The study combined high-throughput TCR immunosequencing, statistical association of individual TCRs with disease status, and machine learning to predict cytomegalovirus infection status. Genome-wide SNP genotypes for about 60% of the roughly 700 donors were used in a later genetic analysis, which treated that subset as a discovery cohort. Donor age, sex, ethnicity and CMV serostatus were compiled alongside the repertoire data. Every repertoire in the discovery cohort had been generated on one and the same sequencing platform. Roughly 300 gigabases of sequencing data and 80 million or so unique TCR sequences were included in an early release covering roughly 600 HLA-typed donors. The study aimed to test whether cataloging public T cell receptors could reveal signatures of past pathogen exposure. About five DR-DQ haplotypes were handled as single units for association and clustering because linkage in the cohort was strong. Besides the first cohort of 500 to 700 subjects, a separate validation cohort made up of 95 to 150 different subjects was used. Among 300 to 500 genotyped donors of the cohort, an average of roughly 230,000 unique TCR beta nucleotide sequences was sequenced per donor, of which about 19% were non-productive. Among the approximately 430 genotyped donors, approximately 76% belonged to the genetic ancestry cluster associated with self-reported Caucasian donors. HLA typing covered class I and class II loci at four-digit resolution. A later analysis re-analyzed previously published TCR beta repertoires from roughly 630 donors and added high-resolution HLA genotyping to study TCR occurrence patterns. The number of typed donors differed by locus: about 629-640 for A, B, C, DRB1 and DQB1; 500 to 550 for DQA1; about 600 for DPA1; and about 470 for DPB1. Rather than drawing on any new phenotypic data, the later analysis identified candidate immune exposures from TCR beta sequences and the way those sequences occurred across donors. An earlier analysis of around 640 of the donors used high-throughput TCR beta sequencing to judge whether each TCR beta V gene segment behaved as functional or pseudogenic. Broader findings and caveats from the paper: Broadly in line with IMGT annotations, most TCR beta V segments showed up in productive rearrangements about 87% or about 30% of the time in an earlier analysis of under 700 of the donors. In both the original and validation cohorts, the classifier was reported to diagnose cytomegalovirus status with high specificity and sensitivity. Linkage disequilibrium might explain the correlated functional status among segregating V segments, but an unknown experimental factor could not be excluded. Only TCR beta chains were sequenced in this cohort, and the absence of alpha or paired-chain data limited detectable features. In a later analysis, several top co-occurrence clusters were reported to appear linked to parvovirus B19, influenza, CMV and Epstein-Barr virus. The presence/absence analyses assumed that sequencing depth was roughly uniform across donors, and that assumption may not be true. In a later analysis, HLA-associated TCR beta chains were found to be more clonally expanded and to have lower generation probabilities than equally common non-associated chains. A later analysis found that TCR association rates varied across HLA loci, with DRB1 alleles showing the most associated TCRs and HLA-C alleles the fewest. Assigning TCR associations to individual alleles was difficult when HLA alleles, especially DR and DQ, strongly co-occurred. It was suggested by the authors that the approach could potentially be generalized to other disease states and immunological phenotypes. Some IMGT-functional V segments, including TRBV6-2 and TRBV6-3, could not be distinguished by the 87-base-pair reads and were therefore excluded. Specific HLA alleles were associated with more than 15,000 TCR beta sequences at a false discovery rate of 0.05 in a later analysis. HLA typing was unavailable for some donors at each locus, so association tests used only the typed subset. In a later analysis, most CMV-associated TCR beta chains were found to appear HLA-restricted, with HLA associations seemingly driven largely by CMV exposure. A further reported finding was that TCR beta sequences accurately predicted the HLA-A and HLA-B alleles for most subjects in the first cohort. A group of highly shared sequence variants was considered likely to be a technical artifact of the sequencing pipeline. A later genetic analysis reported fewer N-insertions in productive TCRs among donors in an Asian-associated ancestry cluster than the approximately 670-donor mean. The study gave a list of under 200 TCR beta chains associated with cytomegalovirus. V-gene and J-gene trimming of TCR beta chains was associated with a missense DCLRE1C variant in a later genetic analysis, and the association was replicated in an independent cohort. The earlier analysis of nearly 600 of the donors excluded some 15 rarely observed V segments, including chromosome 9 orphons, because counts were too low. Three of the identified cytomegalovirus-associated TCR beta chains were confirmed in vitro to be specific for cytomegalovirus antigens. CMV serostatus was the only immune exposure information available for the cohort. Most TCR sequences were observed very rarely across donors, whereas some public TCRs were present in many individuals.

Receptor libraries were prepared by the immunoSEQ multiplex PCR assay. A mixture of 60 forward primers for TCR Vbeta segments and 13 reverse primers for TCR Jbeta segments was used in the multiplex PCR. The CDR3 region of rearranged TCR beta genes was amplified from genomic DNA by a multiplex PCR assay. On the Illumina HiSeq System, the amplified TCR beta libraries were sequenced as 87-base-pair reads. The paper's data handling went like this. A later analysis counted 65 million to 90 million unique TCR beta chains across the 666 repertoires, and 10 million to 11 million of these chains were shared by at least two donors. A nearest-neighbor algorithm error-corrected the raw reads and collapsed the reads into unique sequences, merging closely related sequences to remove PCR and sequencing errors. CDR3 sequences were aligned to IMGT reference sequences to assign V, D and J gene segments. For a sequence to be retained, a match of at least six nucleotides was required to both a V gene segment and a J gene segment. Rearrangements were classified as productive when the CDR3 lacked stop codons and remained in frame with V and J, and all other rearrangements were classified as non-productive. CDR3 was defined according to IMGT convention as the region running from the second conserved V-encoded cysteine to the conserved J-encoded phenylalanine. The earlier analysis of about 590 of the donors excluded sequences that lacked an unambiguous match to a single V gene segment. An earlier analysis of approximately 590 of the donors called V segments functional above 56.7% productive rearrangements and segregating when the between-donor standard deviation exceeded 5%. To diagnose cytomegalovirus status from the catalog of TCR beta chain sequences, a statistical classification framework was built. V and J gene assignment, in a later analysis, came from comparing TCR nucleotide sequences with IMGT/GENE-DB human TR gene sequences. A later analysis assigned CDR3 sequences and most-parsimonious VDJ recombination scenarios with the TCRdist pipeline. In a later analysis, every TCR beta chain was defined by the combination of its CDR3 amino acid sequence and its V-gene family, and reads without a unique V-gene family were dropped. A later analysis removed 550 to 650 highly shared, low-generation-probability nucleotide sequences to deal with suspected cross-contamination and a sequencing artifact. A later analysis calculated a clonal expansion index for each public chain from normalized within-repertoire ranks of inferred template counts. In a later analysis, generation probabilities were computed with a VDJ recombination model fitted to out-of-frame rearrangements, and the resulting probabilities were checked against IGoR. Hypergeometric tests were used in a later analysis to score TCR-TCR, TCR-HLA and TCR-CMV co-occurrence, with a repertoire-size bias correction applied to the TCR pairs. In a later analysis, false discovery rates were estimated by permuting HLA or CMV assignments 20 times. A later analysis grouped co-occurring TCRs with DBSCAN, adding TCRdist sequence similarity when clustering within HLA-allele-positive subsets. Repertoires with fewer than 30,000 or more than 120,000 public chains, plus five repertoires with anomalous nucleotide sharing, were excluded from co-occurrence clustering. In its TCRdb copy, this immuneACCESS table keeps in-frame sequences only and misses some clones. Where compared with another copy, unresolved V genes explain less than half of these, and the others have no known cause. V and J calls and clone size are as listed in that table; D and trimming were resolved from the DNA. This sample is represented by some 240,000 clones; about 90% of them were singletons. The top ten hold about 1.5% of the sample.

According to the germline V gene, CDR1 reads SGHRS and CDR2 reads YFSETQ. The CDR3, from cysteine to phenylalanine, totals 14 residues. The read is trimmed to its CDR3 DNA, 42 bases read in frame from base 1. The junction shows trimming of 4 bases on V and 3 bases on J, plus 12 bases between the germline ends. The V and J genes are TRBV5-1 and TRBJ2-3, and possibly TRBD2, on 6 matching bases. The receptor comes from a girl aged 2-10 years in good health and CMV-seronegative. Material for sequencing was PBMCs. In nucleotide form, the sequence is TGCGCCAGCAGCCCCAGACTAGGAACAGATACGCAGTATTTT. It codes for CASSPRLGTDTQYF.